Listed below are T cell receptor beta chains from one sample, sequenced in a study of response to subunit inactivated influenza vaccine. TCRdb called the RT-PCR reads again in MiXCR, with one record for every CDR3 protein. The sample yields more than 550,000 distinct CDR3 sequences, over 9.5% seen once. The sample was PBMCs from blood, taken on the day of vaccination. The origin of the receptors is a man in his fifties who received an inactivated influenza vaccine. The conserved cysteine and the conserved F or W are not part of the CDR3 here.

J gene | V gene | CDR3 length | CDR3 protein
TRBJ1-2 | TRBV28 | 11 | ASSLSGGWGYT
TRBJ2-1 | TRBV29-1 | 12 | SVSGGGHSYEQF
TRBJ2-1 | TRBV4-1 | 14 | ASSQSRTSGYNEQF
TRBJ2-7 | TRBV5-1 | 11 | ASSPQQGYEQY
TRBJ1-2 | TRBV7-2 | 11 | ASSPPGDYGYT
TRBJ2-3 | TRBV5-1 | 16 | ASSLVLTGGPSTDTQY
TRBJ2-7 | TRBV9 | 13 | ASSVGMGVSYEQY
TRBJ2-1 | TRBV15 | 14 | ATSRWGTSGFNEQF
TRBJ2-1 | TRBV7-3 | 17 | ASSWTPGLAGGEHNEQF
TRBJ2-4 | TRBV11-2 | 12 | ASSRTREGNIQY
TRBJ2-5 | TRBV19 | 12 | ASRGGGPQGTQY
TRBJ2-3 | TRBV4-1 | 15 | ASSQRMRQGSTDTQY
TRBJ2-3 | TRBV12-3/TRBV12-4 | 11 | ASSRWGQDTQY
TRBJ2-3 | TRBV7-3 | 12 | ATKAGSGTDTQY